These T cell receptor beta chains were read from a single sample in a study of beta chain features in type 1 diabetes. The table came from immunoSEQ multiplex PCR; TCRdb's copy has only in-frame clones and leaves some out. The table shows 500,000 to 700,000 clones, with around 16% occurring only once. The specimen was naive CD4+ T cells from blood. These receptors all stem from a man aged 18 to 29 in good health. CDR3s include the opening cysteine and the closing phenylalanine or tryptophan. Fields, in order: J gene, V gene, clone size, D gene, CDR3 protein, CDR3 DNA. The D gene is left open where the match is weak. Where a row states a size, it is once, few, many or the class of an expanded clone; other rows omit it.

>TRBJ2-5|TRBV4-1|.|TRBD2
CASSQSALGLAGERRQETQYF
TGCGCCAGCAGCCAATCGGCATTGGGACTAGCGGGAGAGCGACGTCAAGAGACCCAGTACTTC
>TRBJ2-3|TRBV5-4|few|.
CASSLGLADTQYF
TGTGCCAGCAGCTTGGGCCTAGCAGATACGCAGTATTTT
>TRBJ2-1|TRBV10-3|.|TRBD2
CAISEPREGNEQFF
TGTGCCATCAGTGAGCCCCGGGAGGGGAATGAGCAGTTCTTC
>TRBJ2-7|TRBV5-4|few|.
CASSPDGWYSYEQYF
TGTGCCAGCAGCCCTGATGGCTGGTATTCCTACGAGCAGTACTTC
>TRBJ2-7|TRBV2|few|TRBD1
CASSKTGETRERAKF
TGTGCCAGCAGTAAGACAGGGGAGACTAGGGAACGAGCAAAATTC
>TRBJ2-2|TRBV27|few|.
CASSLAYGELFF
TGTGCCAGCAGTTTAGCGTACGGGGAGCTGTTTTTT
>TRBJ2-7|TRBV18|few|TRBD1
CASSPSTGGHEQYF
TGTGCCAGCTCACCAAGTACAGGGGGCCACGAGCAGTACTTC
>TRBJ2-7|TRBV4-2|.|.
CASSQDGAGASYEQYF
TGTGCCAGCAGCCAAGATGGGGCAGGGGCCTCGTACGAGCAGTACTTC
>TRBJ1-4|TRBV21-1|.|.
CASTSDRGGSNEKLFF
TGTGCCAGCACCTCGGACAGGGGAGGTTCTAATGAAAAACTGTTTTTT
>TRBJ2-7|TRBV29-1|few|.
CSVGGGGLNEQYF
TGCAGCGTTGGAGGGGGAGGGCTAAACGAGCAGTACTTC
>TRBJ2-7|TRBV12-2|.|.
CASRLGLDEQYF
TGTGCAAGTCGCTTAGGCCTAGACGAGCAGTACTTC
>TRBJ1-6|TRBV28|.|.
CASSQTSYNSPLHF
TGTGCCAGCAGCCAGACATCCTATAATTCACCCCTCCACTTT
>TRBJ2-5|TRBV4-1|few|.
CASSQGGEETQYF
TGCGCCAGCAGCCAAGGAGGGGAAGAGACCCAGTACTTC
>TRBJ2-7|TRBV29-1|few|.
CSVARGLSYEQYF
TGCAGCGTTGCGCGCGGGTTAAGTTACGAGCAGTACTTC
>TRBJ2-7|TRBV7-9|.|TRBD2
CASRGTSGSTEQYF
TGTGCCAGCAGAGGGACTAGCGGGAGTACCGAGCAGTACTTC
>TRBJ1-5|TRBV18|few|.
CASSPSTGGSGNQPQHF
TGTGCCAGCTCACCTAGTACCGGGGGCTCGGGGAATCAGCCCCAGCATTTT
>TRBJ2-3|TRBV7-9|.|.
CASSLGGGRTDTQYF
TGTGCCAGCAGCTTAGGTGGGGGACGCACAGATACGCAGTATTTT
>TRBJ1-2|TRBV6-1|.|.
CASTYRENYGYTF
TGTGCCAGCACTTACAGGGAAAACTATGGCTACACCTTC
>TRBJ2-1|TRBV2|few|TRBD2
CASSEGRLRATSTQFF
TGTGCCAGCAGTGAAGGAAGACTTAGGGCGACTAGCACCCAGTTCTTC
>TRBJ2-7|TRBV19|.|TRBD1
CGGNRGRRDYEQYF
TGTGGCGGGAACAGGGGGCGAAGGGACTACGAGCAGTACTTC
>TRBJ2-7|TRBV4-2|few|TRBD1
CASSQDHRGFYEQYF
TGTGCCAGCAGCCAAGATCACAGGGGGTTCTACGAGCAGTACTTC
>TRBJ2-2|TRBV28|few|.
CASSLTTGELFF
TGTGCCAGCAGTTTAACTACCGGGGAGCTGTTTTTT
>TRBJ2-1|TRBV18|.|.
CASSPERGEQFF
TGTGCCAGCTCACCTGAACGGGGCGAGCAGTTCTTC
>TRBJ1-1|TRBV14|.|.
CASSPLRANTEAFF
TGTGCCAGCAGCCCACTACGGGCTAACACTGAAGCTTTCTTT
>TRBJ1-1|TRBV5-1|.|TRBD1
CASAPGQTMNTEAFF
TGCGCCAGCGCACCGGGACAGACTATGAACACTGAAGCTTTCTTT
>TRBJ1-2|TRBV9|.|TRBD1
CASSERDRGQRNYGYTF
TGTGCCAGCAGCGAACGGGACAGGGGGCAAAGGAACTATGGCTACACCTTC
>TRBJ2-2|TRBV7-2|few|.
CASSQDRANTGELFF
TGTGCCAGCAGCCAGGACAGAGCGAACACCGGGGAGCTGTTTTTT
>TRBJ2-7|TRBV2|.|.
CASYWGRVRAREQYF
TGTGCCAGCTATTGGGGCAGGGTAAGGGCCCGCGAGCAGTACTTC
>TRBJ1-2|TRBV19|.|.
CASSISGTRGYTF
TGTGCCAGTAGTATTTCAGGGACGAGGGGCTACACCTTC
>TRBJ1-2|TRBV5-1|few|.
CASSLDGAGYGYTF
TGCGCCAGCAGCTTGGATGGTGCAGGCTATGGCTACACCTTC
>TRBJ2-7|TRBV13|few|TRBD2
CASGRLAAPYEQYF
TGTGCCAGCGGGCGGCTAGCGGCCCCCTACGAGCAGTACTTC
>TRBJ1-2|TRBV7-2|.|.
CASSSTTGKIGYTF
TGTGCCAGCAGCTCGACGACAGGAAAGATCGGCTACACCTTC